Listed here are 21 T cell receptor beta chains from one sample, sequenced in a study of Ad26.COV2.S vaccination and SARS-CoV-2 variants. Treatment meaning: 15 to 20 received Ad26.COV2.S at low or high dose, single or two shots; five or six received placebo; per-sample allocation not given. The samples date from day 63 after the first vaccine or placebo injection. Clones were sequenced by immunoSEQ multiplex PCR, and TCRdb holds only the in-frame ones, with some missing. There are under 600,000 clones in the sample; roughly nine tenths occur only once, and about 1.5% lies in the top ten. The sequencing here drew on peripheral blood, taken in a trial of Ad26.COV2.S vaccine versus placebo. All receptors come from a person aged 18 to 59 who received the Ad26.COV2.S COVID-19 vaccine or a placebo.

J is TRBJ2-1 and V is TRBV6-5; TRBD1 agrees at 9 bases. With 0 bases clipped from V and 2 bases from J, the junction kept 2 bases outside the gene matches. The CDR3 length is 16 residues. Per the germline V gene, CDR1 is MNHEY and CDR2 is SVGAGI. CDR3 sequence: CASSYSRTGAYNEQFF. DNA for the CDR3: TGTGCCAGCAGTTACTCGCGGACAGGGGCCTACAATGAGCAGTTCTTC.

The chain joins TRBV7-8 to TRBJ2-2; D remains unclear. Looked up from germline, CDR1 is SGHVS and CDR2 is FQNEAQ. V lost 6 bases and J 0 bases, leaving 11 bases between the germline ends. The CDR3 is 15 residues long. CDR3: CASRKFTANTGELFF. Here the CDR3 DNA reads TGTGCCAGCAGGAAGTTTACCGCGAACACCGGGGAGCTGTTTTTT.

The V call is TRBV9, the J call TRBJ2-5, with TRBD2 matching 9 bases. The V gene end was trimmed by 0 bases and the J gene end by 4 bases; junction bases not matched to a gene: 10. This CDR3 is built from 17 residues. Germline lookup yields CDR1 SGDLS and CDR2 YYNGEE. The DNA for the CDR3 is TGTGCCAGCAGCGTAGTTATCGGCGGGAGGGCCGGAGAGACCCAGTACTTC. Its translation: CASSVVIGGRAGETQYF.

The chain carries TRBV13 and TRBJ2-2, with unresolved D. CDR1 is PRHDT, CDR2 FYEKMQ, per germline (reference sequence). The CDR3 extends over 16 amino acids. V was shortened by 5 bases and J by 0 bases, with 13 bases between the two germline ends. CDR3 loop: CASSPLGDPNTGELFF. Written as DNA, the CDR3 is TGTGCCAGCAGCCCCCTTGGAGACCCGAACACCGGGGAGCTGTTTTTT. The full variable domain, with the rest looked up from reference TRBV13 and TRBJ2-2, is AAGVIQSPRHLIKEKRETATLKCYPIPRHDTVYWYQQGPGQDPQFLISFYEKMQSDKGSIPDRFSAQQFSDYHSELNMSSLELGDSALYFCASSPLGDPNTGELFFGEGSRLTVL.

The CDR3 protein is CASSLRGDTEAFF. CDR3 bases: TGTGCCAGCAGTTTAAGGGGGGACACTGAAGCTTTCTTT. The chain links TRBV28 to TRBJ1-1, with D possibly being TRBD1 (6 bases). The germline V gene encodes CDR1 MDHEN and CDR2 SYDVKM. V dropped 2 bases and J dropped 3 bases, with 7 bases sitting between them. CDR3 length: 13 residues.

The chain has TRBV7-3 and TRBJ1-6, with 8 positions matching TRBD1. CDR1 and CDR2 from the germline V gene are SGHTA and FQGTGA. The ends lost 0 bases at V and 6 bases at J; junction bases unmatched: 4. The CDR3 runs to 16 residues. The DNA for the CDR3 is TGTGCCAGCAGCTTAACGGGACAGGTGGGTAATTCACCCCTCCACTTT. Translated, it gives CASSLTGQVGNSPLHF.

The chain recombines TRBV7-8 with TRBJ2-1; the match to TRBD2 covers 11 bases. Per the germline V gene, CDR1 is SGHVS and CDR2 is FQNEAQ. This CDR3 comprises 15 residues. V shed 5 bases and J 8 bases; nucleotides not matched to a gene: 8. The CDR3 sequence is CASSPGIAGGHEQFF. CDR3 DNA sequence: TGTGCCAGCAGCCCCGGGATAGCGGGGGGGCATGAGCAGTTCTTC.

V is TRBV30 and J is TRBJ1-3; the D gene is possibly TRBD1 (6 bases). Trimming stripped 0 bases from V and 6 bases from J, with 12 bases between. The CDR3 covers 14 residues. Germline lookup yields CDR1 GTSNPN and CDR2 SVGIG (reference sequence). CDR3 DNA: TGTGCCTGGAGTGTAGGGGGGATCTCAAACACCATATATTTT. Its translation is CAWSVGGISNTIYF.

The CDR3 reads CASSWTSSGNTIYF. CDR3 nucleotides: TGTGCCAGCAGTTGGACGAGCTCTGGAAACACCATATATTTT. The chain joins TRBV6-6 to TRBJ1-3; unclear D gene. Trimming pared 4 bases from V and 0 bases from J, leaving 7 bases between. CDR1 is MNHNY, CDR2 SVGAGI, per germline (reference sequence). The CDR3 runs to 14 residues.

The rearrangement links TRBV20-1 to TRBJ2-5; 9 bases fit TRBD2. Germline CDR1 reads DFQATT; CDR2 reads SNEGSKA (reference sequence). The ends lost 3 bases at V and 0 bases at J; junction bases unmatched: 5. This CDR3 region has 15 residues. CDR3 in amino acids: CSASERGRDQETQYF. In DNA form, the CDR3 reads TGCAGTGCTAGTGAACGCGGGAGGGACCAAGAGACCCAGTACTTC.

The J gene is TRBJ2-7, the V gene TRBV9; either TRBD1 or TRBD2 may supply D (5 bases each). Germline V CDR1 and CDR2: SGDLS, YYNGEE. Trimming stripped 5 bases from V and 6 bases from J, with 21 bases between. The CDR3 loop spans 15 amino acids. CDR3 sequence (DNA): TGTGCCAGCAGTCCCACCCCCGGGGCTCTGCGCGAGCAGTACTTC. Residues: CASSPTPGALREQYF.

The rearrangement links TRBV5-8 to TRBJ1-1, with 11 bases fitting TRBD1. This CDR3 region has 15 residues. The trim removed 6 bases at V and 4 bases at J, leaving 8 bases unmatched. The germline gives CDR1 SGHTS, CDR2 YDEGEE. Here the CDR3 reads CASTYGQGAATEAFF. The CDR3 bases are TGTGCCAGCACCTACGGACAGGGGGCCGCCACTGAAGCTTTCTTT.

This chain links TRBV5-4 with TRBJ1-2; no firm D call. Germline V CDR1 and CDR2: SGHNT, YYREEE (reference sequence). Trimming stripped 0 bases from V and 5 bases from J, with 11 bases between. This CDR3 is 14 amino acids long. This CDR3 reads CASSLEGQAYGYTF. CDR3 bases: TGTGCCAGCAGCTTGGAAGGCCAGGCATATGGCTACACCTTC.

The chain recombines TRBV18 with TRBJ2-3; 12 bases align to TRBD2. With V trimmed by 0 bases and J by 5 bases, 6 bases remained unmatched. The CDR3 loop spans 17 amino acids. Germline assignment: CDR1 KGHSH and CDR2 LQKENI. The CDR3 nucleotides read TGTGCCAGCTCACCACCCCCTAGCGGGGGGGTGATAGATACGCAGTATTTT. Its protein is CASSPPPSGGVIDTQYF. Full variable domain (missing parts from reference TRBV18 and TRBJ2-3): NAGVMQNPRHLVRRRGQEARLRCSPMKGHSHVYWYRQLPEEGLKFMVYLQKENIIDESGMPKERFSAEFPKEGPSILRIQQVVRGDSAAYFCASSPPPSGGVIDTQYFGPGTRLTVL.

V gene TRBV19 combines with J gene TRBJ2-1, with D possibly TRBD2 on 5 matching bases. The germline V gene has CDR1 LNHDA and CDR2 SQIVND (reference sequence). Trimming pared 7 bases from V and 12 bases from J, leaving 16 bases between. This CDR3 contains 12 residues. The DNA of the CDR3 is TGTGCCAGTAAGGCATCGGGGTATGCGCAGTTCTTC. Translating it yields CASKASGYAQFF.

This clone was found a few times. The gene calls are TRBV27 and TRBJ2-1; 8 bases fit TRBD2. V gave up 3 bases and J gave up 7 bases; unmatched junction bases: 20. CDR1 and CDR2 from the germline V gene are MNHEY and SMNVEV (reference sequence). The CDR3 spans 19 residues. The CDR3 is CASSFSKASGSWQRNEQFF. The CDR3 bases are TGTGCCAGCAGTTTTTCGAAAGCTAGCGGGTCATGGCAGAGGAATGAGCAGTTCTTC.

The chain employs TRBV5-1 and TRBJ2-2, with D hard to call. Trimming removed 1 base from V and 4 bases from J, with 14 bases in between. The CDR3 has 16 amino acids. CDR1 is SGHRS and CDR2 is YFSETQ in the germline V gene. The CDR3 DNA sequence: TGCGCCAGCAGCTTGATTATAGGGCTTACCACCGGGGAGCTGTTTTTT. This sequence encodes CASSLIIGLTTGELFF.

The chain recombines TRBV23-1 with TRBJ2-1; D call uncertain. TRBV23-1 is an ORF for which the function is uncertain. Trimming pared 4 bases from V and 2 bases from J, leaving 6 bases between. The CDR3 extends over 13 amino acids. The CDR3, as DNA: TGCGCCAGCAGTCCGCCTGCCTACAATGAGCAGTTCTTC. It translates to CASSPPAYNEQFF.

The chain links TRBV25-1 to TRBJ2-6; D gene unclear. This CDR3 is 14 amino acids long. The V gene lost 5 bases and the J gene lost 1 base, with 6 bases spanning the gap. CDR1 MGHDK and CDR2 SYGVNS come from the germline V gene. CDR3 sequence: CASSRSSGANVLTF. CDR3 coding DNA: TGTGCCAGCAGTCGGTCTTCTGGGGCCAACGTCCTGACTTTC.

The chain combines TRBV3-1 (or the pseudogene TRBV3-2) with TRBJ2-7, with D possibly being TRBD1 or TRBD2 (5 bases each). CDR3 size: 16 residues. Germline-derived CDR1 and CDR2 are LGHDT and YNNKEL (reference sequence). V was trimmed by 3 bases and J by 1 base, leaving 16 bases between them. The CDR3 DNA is TGTGCCAGCAGCCAGTCCGGGACGGGAACTTCCTACGAGCAGTACTTC. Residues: CASSQSGTGTSYEQYF.

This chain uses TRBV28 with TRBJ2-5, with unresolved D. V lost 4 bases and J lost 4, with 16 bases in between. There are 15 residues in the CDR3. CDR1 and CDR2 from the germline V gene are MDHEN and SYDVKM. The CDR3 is CASSSPPGYRETQYF. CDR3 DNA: TGTGCCAGCAGTTCCCCCCCCGGGTACCGAGAGACCCAGTACTTC.